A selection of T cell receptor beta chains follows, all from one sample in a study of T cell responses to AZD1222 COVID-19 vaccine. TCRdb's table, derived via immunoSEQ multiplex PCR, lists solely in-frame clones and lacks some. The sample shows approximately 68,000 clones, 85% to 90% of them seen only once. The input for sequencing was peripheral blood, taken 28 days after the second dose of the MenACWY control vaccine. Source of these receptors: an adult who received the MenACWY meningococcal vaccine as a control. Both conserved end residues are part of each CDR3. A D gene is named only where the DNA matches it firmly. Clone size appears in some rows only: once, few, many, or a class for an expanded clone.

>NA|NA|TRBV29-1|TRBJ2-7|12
CSVKGSSYEQYF
TGCAGCGTTAAAGGGTCCTCCTACGAGCAGTACTTC
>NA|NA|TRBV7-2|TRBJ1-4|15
CASSLRGGANEKLFF
TGTGCCAGCAGCCTCCGGGGGGGGGCCAATGAAAAACTGTTTTTT
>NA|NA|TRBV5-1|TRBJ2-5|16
CASSFRATGSQETQYF
TGCGCCAGCAGCTTCCGGGCCACAGGGTCCCAAGAGACCCAGTACTTC
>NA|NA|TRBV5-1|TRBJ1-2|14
CASSPAGGDYGYTF
TGCGCCAGCAGCCCCGCCGGGGGTGACTATGGCTACACCTTC
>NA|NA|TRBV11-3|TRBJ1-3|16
CASSLITPTFGNTIYF
TGTGCCAGCAGCCTCATAACCCCAACCTTTGGAAACACCATATATTTT
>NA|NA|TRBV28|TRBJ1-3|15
CASSLGTTSGNTIYF
TGTGCCAGCAGCTTGGGGACAACCTCTGGAAACACCATATATTTT
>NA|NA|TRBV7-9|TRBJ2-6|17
CASSLGYGMSGANVLTF
TGTGCCAGCAGCTTAGGCTACGGGATGTCTGGGGCCAACGTCCTGACTTTC
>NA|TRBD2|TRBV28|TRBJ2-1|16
CASSETSGGIYNEQFF
TGTGCCAGCAGTGAGACTAGCGGGGGGATCTACAATGAGCAGTTCTTC
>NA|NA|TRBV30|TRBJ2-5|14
CAWSQAGSQETQYF
TGTGCCTGGAGTCAGGCAGGGTCACAAGAGACCCAGTACTTC
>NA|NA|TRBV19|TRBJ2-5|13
CASSPGPQETQYF
TGTGCCAGTAGTCCCGGACCGCAAGAGACCCAGTACTTC
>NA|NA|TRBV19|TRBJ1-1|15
CASTPWDTENTEAFF
TGTGCCAGTACCCCTTGGGACACGGAGAACACTGAAGCTTTCTTT
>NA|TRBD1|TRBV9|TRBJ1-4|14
CASSVGQGAEKLFF
TGTGCCAGCAGCGTAGGACAGGGGGCGGAAAAACTGTTTTTT
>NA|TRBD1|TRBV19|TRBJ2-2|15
CASSGTGGYTGELFF
TGTGCCAGTTCCGGGACAGGGGGCTACACCGGGGAGCTGTTTTTT
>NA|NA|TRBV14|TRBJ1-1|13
CASSLTGTTEAFF
TGTGCCAGCAGCCTAACAGGGACCACTGAAGCTTTCTTT
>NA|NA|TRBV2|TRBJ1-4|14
CASSERRKNEKLFF
TGTGCCAGCAGTGAACGCAGGAAAAATGAAAAACTGTTTTTT
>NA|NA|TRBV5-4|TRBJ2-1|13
CASSYLGGGEQFF
TGTGCCAGCAGCTACCTTGGCGGCGGTGAGCAGTTCTTC
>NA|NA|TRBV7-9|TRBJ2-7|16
CASSLVSIGPSYEQYF
TGTGCCAGCAGCTTAGTGTCTATAGGGCCTAGCTACGAGCAGTACTTC
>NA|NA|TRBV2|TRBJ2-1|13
CASSEDYLNEQFF
TGTGCCAGCAGTGAGGACTACCTAAATGAGCAGTTCTTC
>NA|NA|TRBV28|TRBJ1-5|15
CASSLGGKWNQPQHF
TGTGCCAGCAGTTTGGGCGGGAAGTGGAATCAGCCCCAGCATTTT
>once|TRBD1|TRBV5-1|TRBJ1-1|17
CASSLEAGGTRDTEAFF
TGCGCCAGCAGCTTGGAGGCAGGGGGAACGCGGGACACTGAAGCTTTCTTT
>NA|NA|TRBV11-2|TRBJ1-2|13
CASSPDRNYGYTF
TGTGCCAGCAGCCCGGACCGTAACTATGGCTACACCTTC
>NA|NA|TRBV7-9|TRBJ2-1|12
CASSSGRGEQFF
TGTGCCAGCAGCTCTGGCCGCGGAGAGCAGTTCTTC
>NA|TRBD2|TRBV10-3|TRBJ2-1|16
CAISDHPQRGGDEQFF
TGTGCCATCAGTGATCATCCCCAGCGTGGGGGGGATGAGCAGTTCTTC
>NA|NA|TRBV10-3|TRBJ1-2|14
CAISDKEGGYGYTF
TGTGCCATCAGTGATAAGGAGGGTGGATATGGCTACACCTTC
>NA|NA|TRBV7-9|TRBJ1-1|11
CATGLQGFAFF
TGTGCCACTGGACTACAGGGTTTTGCTTTCTTT
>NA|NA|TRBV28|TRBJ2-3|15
CATAFSGGGTDTQYF
TGTGCCACCGCGTTTTCGGGTGGTGGCACAGATACGCAGTATTTT
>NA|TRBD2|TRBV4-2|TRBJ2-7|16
CASSQGPGGALNEQYF
TGTGCCAGCAGCCAAGGACCGGGGGGGGCCTTAAACGAGCAGTACTTC
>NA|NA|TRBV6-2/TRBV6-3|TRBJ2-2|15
CASSYFDGLPGELFF
TGTGCCAGCAGTTACTTTGACGGCCTCCCCGGGGAGCTGTTTTTT
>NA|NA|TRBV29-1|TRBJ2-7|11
CSVGSDYEQYF
TGCAGCGTTGGGTCGGACTACGAGCAGTACTTC
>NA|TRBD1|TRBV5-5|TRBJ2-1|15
CASSWTGTGENEQFF
TGTGCCAGCAGCTGGACCGGGACAGGGGAAAATGAGCAGTTCTTC
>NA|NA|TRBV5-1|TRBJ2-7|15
CASTDGQGDAYEQYF
TGCGCCAGCACCGATGGTCAGGGTGATGCCTACGAGCAGTACTTC
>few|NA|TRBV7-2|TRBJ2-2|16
CASILSGAGGTGELFF
TGTGCCAGCATCCTCAGCGGGGCAGGGGGCACCGGGGAGCTGTTTTTT
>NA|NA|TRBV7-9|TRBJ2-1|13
CASSLWGYGEQFF
TGTGCCAGCAGCTTATGGGGATATGGTGAGCAGTTCTTC
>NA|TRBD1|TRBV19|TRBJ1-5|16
CATNLGRGRRLQPQHF
TGTGCCACTAACCTTGGGAGGGGGCGACGACTACAGCCCCAGCATTTT
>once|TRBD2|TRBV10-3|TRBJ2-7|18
CAISESGLAGGYAYEQYF
TGTGCCATCAGTGAGTCCGGACTAGCGGGAGGGTACGCCTACGAGCAGTACTTC
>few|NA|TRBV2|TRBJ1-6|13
CASREGIYSPLHF
TGTGCCAGCCGCGAGGGGATTTATTCACCCCTCCACTTT
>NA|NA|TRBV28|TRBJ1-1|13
CASSPTGVAEAFF
TGTGCCAGCAGTCCCACTGGGGTCGCTGAAGCTTTCTTT
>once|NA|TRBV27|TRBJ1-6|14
CASSPRAVNSPLHF
TGTGCCAGCAGTCCCCGGGCCGTCAATTCACCCCTCCACTTT
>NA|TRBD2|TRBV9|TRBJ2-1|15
CASSVVAGTFNEQFF
TGTGCCAGCAGCGTAGTAGCGGGAACCTTCAATGAGCAGTTCTTC
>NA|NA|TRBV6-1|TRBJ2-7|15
CASSEAWRGSYEQYF
TGTGCCAGCAGTGAAGCGTGGAGGGGTTCCTACGAGCAGTACTTC
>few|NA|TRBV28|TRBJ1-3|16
CASSLSVGQSGNTIYF
TGTGCCAGCAGTTTATCAGTAGGGCAATCTGGAAACACCATATATTTT
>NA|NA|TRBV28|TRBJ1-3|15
CAASTPTYPGNTIYF
TGTGCCGCTTCTACCCCCACTTATCCTGGAAACACCATATATTTT
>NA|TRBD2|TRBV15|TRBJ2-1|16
CATSRAGGSGRVEQFF
TGTGCCACCAGCAGAGCCGGGGGTAGCGGGAGAGTTGAGCAGTTCTTC
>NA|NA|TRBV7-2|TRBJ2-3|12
CASSPTLDTQYF
TGTGCCAGCAGCCCCACTTTGGATACGCAGTATTTT
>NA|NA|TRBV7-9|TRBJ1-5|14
CASSAGPSNQPQHF
TGTGCCAGCAGCGCGGGCCCTAGCAATCAGCCCCAGCATTTT
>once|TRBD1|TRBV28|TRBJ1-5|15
CASNPDRIVSQPQHF
TGTGCCAGCAACCCGGACAGGATAGTAAGTCAGCCCCAGCATTTT
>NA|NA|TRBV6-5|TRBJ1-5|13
CASSYSRLQPQHF
TGTGCCAGCAGTTACTCCCGGCTTCAGCCCCAGCATTTT